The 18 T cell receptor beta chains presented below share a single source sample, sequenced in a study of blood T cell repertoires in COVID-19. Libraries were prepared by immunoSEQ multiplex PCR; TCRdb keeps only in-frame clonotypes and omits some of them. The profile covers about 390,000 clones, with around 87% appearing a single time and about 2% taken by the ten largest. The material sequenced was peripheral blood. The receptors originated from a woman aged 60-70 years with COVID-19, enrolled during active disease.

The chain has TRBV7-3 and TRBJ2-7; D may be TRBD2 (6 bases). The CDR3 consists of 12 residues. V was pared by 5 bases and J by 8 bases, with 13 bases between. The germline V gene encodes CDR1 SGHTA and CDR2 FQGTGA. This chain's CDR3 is CASSPYGGQQYF. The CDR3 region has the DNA TGTGCCAGCAGCCCGTACGGGGGACAGCAGTACTTC. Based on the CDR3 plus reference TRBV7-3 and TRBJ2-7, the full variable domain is GAGVSQTPSNKVTEKGKYVELRCDPISGHTALYWYRQSLGQGPEFLIYFQGTGAADDSGLPNDRFFAVRPEGSVSTLKIQRTERGDSAVYLCASSPYGGQQYFGPGTRLTVT.

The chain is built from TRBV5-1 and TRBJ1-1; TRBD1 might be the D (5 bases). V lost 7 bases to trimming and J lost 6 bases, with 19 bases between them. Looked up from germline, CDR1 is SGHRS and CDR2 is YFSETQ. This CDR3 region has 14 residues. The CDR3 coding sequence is TGCGCCAGCTCCCGAGGGGACTCCCACGCTGAAGCTTTCTTT. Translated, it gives CASSRGDSHAEAFF. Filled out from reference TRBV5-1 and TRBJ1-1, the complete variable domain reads KAGVTQTPRYLIKTRGQQVTLSCSPISGHRSVSWYQQTPGQGLQFLFEYFSETQRNKGNFPGRFSGRQFSNSRSEMNVSTLELGDSALYLCASSRGDSHAEAFFGQGTRLTVV.

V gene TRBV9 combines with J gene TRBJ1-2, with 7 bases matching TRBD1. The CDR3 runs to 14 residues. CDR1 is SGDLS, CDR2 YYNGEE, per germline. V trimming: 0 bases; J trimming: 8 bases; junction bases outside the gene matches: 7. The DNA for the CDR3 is TGTGCCAGCAGCGTAGATGAGGGGGCCCGGGGCTACACCTTC. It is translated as CASSVDEGARGYTF. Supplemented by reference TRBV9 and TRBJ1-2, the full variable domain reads DSGVTQTPKHLITATGQRVTLRCSPRSGDLSVYWYQQSLDQGLQFLIQYYNGEERAKGNILERFSAQQFPDLHSELNLSSLELGDSALYFCASSVDEGARGYTFGSGTRLTVV.

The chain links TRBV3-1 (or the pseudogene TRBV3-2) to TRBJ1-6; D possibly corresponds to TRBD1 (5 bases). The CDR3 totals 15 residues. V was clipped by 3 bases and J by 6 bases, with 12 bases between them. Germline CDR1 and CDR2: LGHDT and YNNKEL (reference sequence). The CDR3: CASSQRDFFNSPLHF. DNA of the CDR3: TGTGCCAGCAGCCAGAGGGACTTTTTTAATTCACCCCTCCACTTT.

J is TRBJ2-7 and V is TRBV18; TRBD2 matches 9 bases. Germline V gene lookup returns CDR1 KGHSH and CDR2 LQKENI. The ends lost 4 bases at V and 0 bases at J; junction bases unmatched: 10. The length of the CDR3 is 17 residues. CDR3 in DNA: TGTGCCAGCTCACGCCGACTAGCGGACGCATTCTCCTACGAGCAGTACTTC. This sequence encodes CASSRRLADAFSYEQYF.

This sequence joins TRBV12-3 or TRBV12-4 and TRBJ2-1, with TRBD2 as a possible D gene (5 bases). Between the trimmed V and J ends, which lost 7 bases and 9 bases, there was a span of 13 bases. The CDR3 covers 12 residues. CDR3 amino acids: CASTRFEGEQFF. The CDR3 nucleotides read TGTGCCAGCACCCGATTTGAGGGTGAGCAGTTCTTC.

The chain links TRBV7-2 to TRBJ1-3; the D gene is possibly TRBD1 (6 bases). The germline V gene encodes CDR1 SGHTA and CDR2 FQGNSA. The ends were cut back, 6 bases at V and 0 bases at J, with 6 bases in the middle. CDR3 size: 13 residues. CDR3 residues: CASRQGSGNTIYF. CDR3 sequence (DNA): TGTGCCAGCAGACAGGGCTCTGGAAACACCATATATTTT.

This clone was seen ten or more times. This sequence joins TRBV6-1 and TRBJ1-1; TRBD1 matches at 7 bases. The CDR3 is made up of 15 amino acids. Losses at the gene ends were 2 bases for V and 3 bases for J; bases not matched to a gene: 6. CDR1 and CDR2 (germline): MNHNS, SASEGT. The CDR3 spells CASSERQGSDTEAFF. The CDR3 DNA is TGTGCCAGCAGTGAACGACAGGGTTCTGACACTGAAGCTTTCTTT.

The CDR3 DNA reads as TGCGCCAGCAGCTTTGCGGGGGATGAAGCTTTCTTT. Its protein is CASSFAGDEAFF. The chain is built from TRBV5-1 and TRBJ1-1, with a tentative D call TRBD1 (5 bases). V lost 2 bases and J 7 bases, leaving 9 bases between the germline ends. Germline CDR1 and CDR2: SGHRS and YFSETQ. This CDR3 spans 12 amino acids.

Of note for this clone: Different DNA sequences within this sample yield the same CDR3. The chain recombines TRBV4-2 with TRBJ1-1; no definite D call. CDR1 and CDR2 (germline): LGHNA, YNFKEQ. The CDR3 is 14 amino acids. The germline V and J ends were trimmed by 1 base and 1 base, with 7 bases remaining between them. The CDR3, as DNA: TGTGCCAGCAGCCAAGGCGGGCAGAACACTGAAGCTTTCTTT. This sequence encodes CASSQGGQNTEAFF.

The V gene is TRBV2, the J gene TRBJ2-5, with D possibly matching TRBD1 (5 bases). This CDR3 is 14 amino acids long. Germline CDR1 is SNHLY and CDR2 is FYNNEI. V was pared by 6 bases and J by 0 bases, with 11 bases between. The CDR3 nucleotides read TGTGCCAGCAGCTCCAGGACAAACCAAGAGACCCAGTACTTC. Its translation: CASSSRTNQETQYF.

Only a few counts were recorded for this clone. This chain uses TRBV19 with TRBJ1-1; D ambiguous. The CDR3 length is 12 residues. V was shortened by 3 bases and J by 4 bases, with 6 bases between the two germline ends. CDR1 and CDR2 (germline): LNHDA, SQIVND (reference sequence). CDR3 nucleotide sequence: TGTGCCAGTAGTATCTATGGCACTGAAGCTTTCTTT. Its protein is CASSIYGTEAFF.

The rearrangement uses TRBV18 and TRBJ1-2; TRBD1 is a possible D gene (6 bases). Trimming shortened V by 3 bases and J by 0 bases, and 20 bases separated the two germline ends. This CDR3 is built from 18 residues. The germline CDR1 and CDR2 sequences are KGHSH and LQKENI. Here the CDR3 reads CASSPLPLTGPTNYGYTF. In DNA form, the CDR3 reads TGTGCCAGCTCACCCCTCCCCTTGACAGGACCAACTAACTATGGCTACACCTTC.

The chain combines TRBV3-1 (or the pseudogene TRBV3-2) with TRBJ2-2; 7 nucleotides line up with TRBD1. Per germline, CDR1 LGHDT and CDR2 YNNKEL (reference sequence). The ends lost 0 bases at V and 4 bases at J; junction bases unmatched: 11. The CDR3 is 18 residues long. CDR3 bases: TGTGCCAGCAGCCAAGATCAGTCGAGGGGGCGAAGCACCGGGGAGCTGTTTTTT. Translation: CASSQDQSRGRSTGELFF.

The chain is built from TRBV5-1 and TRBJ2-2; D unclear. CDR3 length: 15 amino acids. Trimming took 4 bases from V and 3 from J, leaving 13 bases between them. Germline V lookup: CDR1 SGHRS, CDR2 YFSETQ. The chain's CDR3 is CASSAPITDTGELFF. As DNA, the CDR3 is TGCGCCAGCAGCGCACCCATAACGGACACCGGGGAGCTGTTTTTT.

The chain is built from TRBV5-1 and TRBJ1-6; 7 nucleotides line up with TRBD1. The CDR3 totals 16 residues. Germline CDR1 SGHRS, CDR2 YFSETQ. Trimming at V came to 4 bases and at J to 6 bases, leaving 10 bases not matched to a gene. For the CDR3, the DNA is TGCGCCAGCAGCCTGGGGGGGACAGAACCTAATTCACCCCTCCACTTT. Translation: CASSLGGTEPNSPLHF.

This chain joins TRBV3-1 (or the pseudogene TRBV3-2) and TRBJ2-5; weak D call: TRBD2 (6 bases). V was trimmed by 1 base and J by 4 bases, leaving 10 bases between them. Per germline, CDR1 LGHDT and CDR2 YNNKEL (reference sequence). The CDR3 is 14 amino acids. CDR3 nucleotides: TGTGCCAGCAGCCAAGGACTAGACGGAGAGACCCAGTACTTC. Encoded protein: CASSQGLDGETQYF.

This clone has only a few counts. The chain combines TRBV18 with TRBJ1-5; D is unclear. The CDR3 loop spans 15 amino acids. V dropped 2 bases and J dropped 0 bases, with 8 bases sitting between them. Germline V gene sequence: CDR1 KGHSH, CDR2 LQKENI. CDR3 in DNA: TGTGCCAGCTCACCAGGCCCGTATAGCAATCAGCCCCAGCATTTT. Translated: CASSPGPYSNQPQHF.